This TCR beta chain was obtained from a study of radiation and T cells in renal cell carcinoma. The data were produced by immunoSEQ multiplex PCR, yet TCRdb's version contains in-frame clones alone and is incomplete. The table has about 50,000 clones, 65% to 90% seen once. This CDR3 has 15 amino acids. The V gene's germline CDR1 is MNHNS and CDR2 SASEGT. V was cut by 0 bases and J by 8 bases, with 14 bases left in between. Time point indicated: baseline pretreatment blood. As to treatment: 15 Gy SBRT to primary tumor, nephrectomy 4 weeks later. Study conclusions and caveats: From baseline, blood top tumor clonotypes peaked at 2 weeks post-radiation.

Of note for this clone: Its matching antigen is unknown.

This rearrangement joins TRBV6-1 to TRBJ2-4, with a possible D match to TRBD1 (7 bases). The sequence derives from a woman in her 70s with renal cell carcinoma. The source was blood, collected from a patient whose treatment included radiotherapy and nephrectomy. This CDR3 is CASSEARQGGHIQYF. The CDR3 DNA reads TGTGCCAGCAGTGAAGCGAGACAGGGAGGCCACATTCAGTACTTC.